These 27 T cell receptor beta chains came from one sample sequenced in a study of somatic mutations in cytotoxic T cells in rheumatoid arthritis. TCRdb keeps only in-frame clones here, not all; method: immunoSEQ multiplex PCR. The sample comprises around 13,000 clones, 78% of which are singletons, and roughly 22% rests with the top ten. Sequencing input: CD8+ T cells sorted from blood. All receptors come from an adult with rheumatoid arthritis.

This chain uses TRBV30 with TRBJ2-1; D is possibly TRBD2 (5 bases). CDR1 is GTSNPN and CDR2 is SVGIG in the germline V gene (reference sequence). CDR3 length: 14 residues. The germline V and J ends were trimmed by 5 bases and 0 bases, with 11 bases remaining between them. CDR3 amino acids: CAWGIGSSYNEQFF. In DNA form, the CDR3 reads TGTGCCTGGGGGATAGGGAGCTCCTACAATGAGCAGTTCTTC.

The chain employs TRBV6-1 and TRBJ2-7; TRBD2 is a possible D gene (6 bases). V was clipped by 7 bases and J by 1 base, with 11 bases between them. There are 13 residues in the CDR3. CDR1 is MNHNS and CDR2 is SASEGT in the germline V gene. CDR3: CASNPRGSYEQYF. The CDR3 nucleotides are TGTGCCAGCAACCCCCGGGGGTCCTACGAGCAGTACTTC.

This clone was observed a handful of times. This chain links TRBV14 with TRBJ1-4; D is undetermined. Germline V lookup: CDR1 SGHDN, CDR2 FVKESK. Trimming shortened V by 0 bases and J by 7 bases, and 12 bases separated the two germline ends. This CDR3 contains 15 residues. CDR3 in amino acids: CASSQELGRTEKLFF. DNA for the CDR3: TGTGCCAGCAGCCAAGAGCTTGGGAGGACTGAAAAACTGTTTTTT.

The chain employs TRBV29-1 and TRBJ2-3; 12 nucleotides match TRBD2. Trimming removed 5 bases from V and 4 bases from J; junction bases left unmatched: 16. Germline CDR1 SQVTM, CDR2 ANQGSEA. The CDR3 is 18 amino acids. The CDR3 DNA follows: TGCAGCGTTAGAAGTGGACTAGCGGGGCCCCTCGGGGCAGATACGCAGTATTTT. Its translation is CSVRSGLAGPLGADTQYF.

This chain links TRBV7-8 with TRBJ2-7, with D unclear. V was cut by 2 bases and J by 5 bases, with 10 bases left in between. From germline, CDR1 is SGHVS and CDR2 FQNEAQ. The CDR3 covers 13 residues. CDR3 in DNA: TGTGCCAGCAGCTTATCAACCGGGCACGAGCAGTACTTC. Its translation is CASSLSTGHEQYF.

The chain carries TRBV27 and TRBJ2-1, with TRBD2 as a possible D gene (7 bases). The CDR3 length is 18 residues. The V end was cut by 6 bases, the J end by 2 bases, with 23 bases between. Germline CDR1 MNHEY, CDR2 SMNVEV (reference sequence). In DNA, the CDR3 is TGTGCCAGCAGGCCCAGGGGACTACTCAGATTAGCCTACAATGAGCAGTTCTTC. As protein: CASRPRGLLRLAYNEQFF.

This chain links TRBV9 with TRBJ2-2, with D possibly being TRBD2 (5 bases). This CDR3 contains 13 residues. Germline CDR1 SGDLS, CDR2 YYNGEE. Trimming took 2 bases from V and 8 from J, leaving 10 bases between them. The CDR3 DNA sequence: TGTGCCAGCAGCGTCGGCGGGCCAGGGGAGCTGTTTTTT. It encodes CASSVGGPGELFF.

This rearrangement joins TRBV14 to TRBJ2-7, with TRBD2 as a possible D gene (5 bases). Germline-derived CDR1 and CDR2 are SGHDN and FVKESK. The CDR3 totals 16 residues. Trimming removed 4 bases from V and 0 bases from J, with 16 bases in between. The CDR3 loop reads CASSPRGLAVSYEQYF. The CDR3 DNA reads TGTGCCAGCAGCCCCCGAGGGCTAGCAGTCTCCTACGAGCAGTACTTC.

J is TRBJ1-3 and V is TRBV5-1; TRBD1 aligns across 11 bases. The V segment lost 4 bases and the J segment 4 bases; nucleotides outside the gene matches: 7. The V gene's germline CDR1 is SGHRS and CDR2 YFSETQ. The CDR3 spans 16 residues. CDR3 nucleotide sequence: TGCGCCAGCAGCCCAGGACAGGGGGCGCCGGGAAACACCATATATTTT. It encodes CASSPGQGAPGNTIYF.

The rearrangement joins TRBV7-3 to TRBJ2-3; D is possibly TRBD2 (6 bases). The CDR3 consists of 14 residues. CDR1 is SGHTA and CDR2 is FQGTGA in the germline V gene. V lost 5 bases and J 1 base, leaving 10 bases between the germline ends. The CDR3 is CASSRLGGTDTQYF. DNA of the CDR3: TGTGCCAGCAGCCGACTAGGGGGCACAGATACGCAGTATTTT.

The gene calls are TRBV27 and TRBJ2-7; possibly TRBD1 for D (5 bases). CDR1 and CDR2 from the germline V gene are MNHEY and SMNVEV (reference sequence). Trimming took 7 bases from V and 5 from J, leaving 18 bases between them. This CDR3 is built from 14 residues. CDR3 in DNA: TGTGCCAGCACCCCGGTAGGGGCGGCGGACGAGCAGTACTTC. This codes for CASTPVGAADEQYF.

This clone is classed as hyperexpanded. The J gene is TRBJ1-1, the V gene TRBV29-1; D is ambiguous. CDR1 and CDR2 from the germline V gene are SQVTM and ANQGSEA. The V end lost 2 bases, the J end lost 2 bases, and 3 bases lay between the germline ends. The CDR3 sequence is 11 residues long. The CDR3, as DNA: TGCAGCGTTGAACACAACACTGAAGCTTTCTTT. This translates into CSVEHNTEAFF.

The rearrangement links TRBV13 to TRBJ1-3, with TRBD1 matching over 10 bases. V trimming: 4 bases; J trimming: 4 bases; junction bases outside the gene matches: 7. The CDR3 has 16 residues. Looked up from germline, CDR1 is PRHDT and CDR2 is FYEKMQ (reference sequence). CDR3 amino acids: CASSYWGQGSGNTIYF. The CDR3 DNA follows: TGTGCCAGCAGCTACTGGGGACAGGGGAGCGGAAACACCATATATTTT.

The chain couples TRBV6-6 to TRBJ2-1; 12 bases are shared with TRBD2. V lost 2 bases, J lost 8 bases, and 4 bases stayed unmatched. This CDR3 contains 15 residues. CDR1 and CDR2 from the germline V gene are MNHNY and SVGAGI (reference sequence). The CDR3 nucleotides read TGTGCCAGCAGTTACGAGACTAGCGGGAGTTATGAGCAGTTCTTC. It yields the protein CASSYETSGSYEQFF.

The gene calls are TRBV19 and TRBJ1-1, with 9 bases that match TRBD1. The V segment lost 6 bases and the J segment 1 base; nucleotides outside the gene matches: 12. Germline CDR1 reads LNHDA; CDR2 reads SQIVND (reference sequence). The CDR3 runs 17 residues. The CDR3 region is CASSDFGTGKGNTEAFF. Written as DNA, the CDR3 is TGTGCCAGTAGCGATTTCGGGACAGGGAAAGGGAACACTGAAGCTTTCTTT. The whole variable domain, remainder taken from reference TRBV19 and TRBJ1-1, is DGGITQSPKYLFRKEGQNVTLSCEQNLNHDAMYWYRQDPGQGLRLIYYSQIVNDFQKGDIAEGYSVSREKKESFPLTVTSAQKNPTAFYLCASSDFGTGKGNTEAFFGQGTRLTVV.

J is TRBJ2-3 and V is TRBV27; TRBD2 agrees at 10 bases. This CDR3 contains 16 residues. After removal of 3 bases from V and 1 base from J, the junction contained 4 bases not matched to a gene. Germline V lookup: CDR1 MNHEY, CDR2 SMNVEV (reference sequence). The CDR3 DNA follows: TGTGCCAGCAGTTTGCGGACTAGCGGAGGCACAGATACGCAGTATTTT. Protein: CASSLRTSGGTDTQYF.

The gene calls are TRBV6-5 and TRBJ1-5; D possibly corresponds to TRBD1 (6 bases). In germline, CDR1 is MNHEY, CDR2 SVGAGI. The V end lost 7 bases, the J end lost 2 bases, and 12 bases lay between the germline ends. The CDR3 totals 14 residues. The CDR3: CASMIRGGNQPQHF. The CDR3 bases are TGTGCCAGCATGATCAGGGGTGGCAATCAGCCCCAGCATTTT.

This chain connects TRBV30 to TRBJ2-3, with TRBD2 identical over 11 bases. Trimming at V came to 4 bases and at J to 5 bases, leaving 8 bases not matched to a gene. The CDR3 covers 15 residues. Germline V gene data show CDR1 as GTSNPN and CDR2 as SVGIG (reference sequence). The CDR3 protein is CAWTFSGRAGDTQYF. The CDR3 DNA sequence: TGTGCCTGGACCTTTAGCGGGAGGGCTGGAGATACGCAGTATTTT.

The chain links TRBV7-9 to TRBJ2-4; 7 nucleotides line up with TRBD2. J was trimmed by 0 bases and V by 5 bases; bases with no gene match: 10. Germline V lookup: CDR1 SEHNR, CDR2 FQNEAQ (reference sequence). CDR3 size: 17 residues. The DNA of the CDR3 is TGTGCCAGCAGCCCACCCCGGGGACTACTAGCCAAAAACATTCAGTACTTC. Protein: CASSPPRGLLAKNIQYF.

This chain's CDR3 is CASAGVVYEQFF. In nucleotides, the CDR3 is TGTGCGTCAGCGGGAGTAGTCTATGAGCAGTTCTTC. The rearrangement links TRBV12-5 to TRBJ2-1, with 8 bases lining up with TRBD2. Germline assignment: CDR1 LGHNT and CDR2 FRNRAP. This CDR3 has 12 amino acids.

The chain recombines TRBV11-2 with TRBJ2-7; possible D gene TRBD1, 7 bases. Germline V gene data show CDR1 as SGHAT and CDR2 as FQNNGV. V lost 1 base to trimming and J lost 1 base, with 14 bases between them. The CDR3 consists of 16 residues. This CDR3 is CASSLATGDLSYEQYF. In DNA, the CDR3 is TGTGCCAGCAGCTTAGCCACAGGGGACTTGTCCTACGAGCAGTACTTC.

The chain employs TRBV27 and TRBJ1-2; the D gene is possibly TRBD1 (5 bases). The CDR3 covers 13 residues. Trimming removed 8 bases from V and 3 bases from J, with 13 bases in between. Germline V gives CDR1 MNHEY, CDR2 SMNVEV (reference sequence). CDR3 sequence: CASGAGIHYGYTF. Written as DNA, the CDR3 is TGTGCCAGCGGAGCAGGGATTCACTATGGCTACACCTTC.

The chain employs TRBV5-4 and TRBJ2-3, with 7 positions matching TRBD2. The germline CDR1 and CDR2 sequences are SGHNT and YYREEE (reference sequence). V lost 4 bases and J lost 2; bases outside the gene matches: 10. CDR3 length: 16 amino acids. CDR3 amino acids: CASSLRAGPNTDTQYF. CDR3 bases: TGTGCCAGCAGCCTAAGAGCGGGACCAAACACAGATACGCAGTATTTT.

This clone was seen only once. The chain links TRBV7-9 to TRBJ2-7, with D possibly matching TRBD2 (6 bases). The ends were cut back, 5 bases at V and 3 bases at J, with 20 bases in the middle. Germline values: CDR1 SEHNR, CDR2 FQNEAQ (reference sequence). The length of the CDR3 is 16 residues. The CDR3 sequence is CASSPDRGLGGYEQYF. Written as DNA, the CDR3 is TGTGCCAGCAGCCCCGATAGAGGACTGGGAGGCTACGAGCAGTACTTC.

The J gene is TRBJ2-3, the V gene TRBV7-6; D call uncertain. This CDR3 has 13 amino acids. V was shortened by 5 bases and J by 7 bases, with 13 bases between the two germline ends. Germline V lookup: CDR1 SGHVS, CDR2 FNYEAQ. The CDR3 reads CASSRELDYTQYF. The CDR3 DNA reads TGTGCCAGCAGCCGAGAGCTAGACTATACGCAGTATTTT.

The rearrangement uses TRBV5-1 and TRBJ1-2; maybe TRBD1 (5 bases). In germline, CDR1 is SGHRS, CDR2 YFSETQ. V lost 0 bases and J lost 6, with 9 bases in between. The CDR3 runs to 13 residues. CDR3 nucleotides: TGCGCCAGCAGCTTGGGGGGGTTCAATGGCTACACCTTC. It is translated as CASSLGGFNGYTF.

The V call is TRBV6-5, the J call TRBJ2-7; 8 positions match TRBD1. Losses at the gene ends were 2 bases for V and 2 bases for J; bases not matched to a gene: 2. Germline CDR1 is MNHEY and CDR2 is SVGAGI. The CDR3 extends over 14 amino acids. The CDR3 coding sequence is TGTGCCAGCAGTTACGACAGGGGTACCTACGAGCAGTACTTC. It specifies CASSYDRGTYEQYF.